The clone carrying this TCR beta chain was found once. The antigen remains unidentified. The data are from a study of T-cell reconstitution after alpha-beta-depleted transplantation in children. The germline gives CDR1 MNHEY, CDR2 SVGEGT. CDR3 size: 13 residues. Trimming stripped 8 bases from V and 4 bases from J, with 12 bases between. Study results and caveats: Several hundred expanded graft clones reportedly supplied alpha-beta T cells about two months after transplant. T cells produced anew were the main source of T-cell counts and diversity one year after transplant.

Unique molecular identifiers tagged the TCRbeta library. One entry per CDR3 protein results from TCRdb running MiXCR on the PCR reads. The repertoire includes under 750,000 distinct CDR3 sequences, 23% of them detected once, and 13% to 15% sits in the top ten. The input for sequencing was PBMCs, mostly from graft donor cells, taken 360 days after TCRalphabeta/CD19-depleted stem cell transplant. This chain links TRBV6-2 or TRBV6-3 with TRBJ1-5; the D gene is possibly TRBD1 (5 bases). The receptor was derived from a boy younger than two who had a stem cell transplant for acute myeloid leukemia, so the T cells may come from the graft donor. The CDR3 DNA is TGTGCCAGCGGACCCGGACAAAATCAGCCCCAGCATTTT. Its protein product is CASGPGQNQPQHF.